A single sample is the source of the 11 T cell receptor beta chains below, sequenced in a study of blood T cell repertoires in COVID-19. The protocol was immunoSEQ multiplex PCR, while the TCRdb copy is restricted to in-frame clones and leaves out a portion. The table lists some 250,000 clones, more than 80% of them singletons. The material sequenced was peripheral blood. These receptors all come from a young man who had recovered from COVID-19.

The chain uses TRBV7-8 and TRBJ2-2; TRBD1 agrees at 10 bases. Looked up from germline, CDR1 is SGHVS and CDR2 is FQNEAQ. The CDR3 has 17 residues. V was clipped by 5 bases and J by 2 bases; unmatched bases: 8. The CDR3 DNA follows: TGTGCCAGCAGCCCCAGACAGGGGGCAGGTAACACCGGGGAGCTGTTTTTT. It codes for CASSPRQGAGNTGELFF. The whole variable domain, filled in from reference TRBV7-8 and TRBJ2-2, reads GAGVSQSPRYKVAKRGQDVALRCDPISGHVSLFWYQQALGQGPEFLTYFQNEAQLDKSGLPSDRFFAERPEGSVSTLKIQRTQQEDSAVYLCASSPRQGAGNTGELFFGEGSRLTVL.

The chain joins TRBV6-6 to TRBJ2-1; a weak D match, TRBD1 (5 bases). The CDR3 contains 14 residues. From germline, CDR1 is MNHNY and CDR2 SVGAGI (reference sequence). Trimming left V 9 bases short and J 2 bases short, with 14 bases between. DNA for the CDR3: TGTGCCAGGCTAAGGTACAGGCCCTACAATGAGCAGTTCTTC. Protein: CARLRYRPYNEQFF.

The table lists this clone with a count of one. The chain uses TRBV7-9 and TRBJ2-5; D uncertain. The V end was cut by 1 base, the J end by 2 bases, with 5 bases between. Germline V gene data show CDR1 as SEHNR and CDR2 as FQNEAQ (reference sequence). The CDR3 is 13 amino acids. CDR3 coding DNA: TGTGCCAGCAGCTTAGGCAGTCAAGAGACCCAGTACTTC. This translates into CASSLGSQETQYF.

This clone was found a few times. The rearrangement links TRBV3-1 (or the pseudogene TRBV3-2) to TRBJ2-7; 7 positions agree with TRBD2. Germline V gives CDR1 LGHDT, CDR2 YNNKEL (reference sequence). The CDR3 is 15 amino acids. Trimming took 2 bases from V and 2 from J; bases not matched to a gene: 6. CDR3 DNA sequence: TGTGCCAGCAGCCAAAAAGCGGGGAAAACCTACGAGCAGTACTTC. Its protein is CASSQKAGKTYEQYF.

The V call is TRBV7-8, the J call TRBJ1-1, with D possibly being TRBD1 (6 bases). Germline V gives CDR1 SGHVS, CDR2 FQNEAQ. This CDR3 has 14 amino acids. Deletions cut 5 bases from V and 3 bases from J, with 13 bases between. This CDR3 reads CASSTRGWDTEAFF. The CDR3 DNA reads as TGTGCCAGCAGCACCAGGGGCTGGGACACTGAAGCTTTCTTT.

The table lists this clone with a count of one. The CDR3 coding sequence is TGTGCCAGCAGCTTAAATAGCGGGTCCTCCACCTACGAGCAGTACTTC. It translates to CASSLNSGSSTYEQYF. The chain joins TRBV11-2 to TRBJ2-7; 7 nucleotides agree with TRBD2. The length of the CDR3 is 16 residues. Germline CDR1 SGHAT, CDR2 FQNNGV. The V segment lost 2 bases and the J segment 2 bases; nucleotides outside the gene matches: 9.

There are a few counts of this clone. This chain joins TRBV7-2 and TRBJ2-1, with a weak D call TRBD2 (5 bases). V dropped 10 bases and J dropped 4 bases, with 17 bases sitting between them. The CDR3 is made up of 14 amino acids. Germline assignment: CDR1 SGHTA and CDR2 FQGNSA. CDR3 protein: CANVMEDQYNEQFF. In nucleotides, the CDR3 is TGTGCCAACGTGATGGAGGACCAGTACAATGAGCAGTTCTTC.

This chain joins TRBV4-2 and TRBJ2-1; 7 bases agree with TRBD2. V lost 2 bases to trimming and J lost 4 bases; unmatched junction nucleotides: 2. CDR1 is LGHNA, CDR2 YNFKEQ, per germline. The CDR3 contains 14 residues. The CDR3 protein is CASSQWEGYNEQFF. CDR3 in DNA: TGTGCCAGCAGCCAATGGGAGGGGTACAATGAGCAGTTCTTC.

J is TRBJ1-5 and V is TRBV15; 7 positions match TRBD1. V trimming: 2 bases; J trimming: 7 bases; junction bases outside the gene matches: 14. Germline V gene sequence: CDR1 LNHNV, CDR2 YYDKDF (reference sequence). The length of the CDR3 is 17 residues. CDR3: CATSRPTGITPKQPQHF. The CDR3 nucleotides are TGTGCCACCAGCAGACCGACAGGGATTACCCCCAAACAGCCCCAGCATTTT. The full variable domain, with the rest looked up from reference TRBV15 and TRBJ1-5, is DAMVIQNPRYQVTQFGKPVTLSCSQTLNHNVMYWYQQKSSQAPKLLFHYYDKDFNNEADTPDNFQSRRPNTSFCFLDIRSPGLGDTAMYLCATSRPTGITPKQPQHFGDGTRLSIL.

V gene TRBV13 combines with J gene TRBJ2-2; D possibly corresponds to TRBD1 (5 bases). This CDR3 is built from 14 residues. Trimming shortened V by 6 bases and J by 0 bases, and 8 bases separated the two germline ends. Per germline, CDR1 PRHDT and CDR2 FYEKMQ (reference sequence). In nucleotides, the CDR3 is TGTGCCAGCAGTTTGACAGCGAACACCGGGGAGCTGTTTTTT. It translates to CASSLTANTGELFF.

The chain employs TRBV4-2 and TRBJ2-5; 10 bases fit TRBD2. The germline V gene has CDR1 LGHNA and CDR2 YNFKEQ. The CDR3 contains 15 residues. The V segment lost 3 bases and the J segment 4 bases; nucleotides outside the gene matches: 5. CDR3 loop: CASSHGAGGTETQYF. Here the CDR3 DNA reads TGTGCCAGCAGCCACGGAGCGGGGGGGACAGAGACCCAGTACTTC.